This is a list of T cell receptor beta chains from one sample in a study of T-cell reconstitution after alpha-beta-depleted transplantation in children. Via MiXCR, TCRdb re-called the PCR reads, giving one row per CDR3 protein. Among fewer than 350,000 distinct CDR3 sequences, approximately 10% were seen once, and the ten largest hold 23%. Sequencing was performed on peripheral blood, taken 180 days after TCRalphabeta/CD19-depleted stem cell transplant. The receptors were sampled from a male patient between 2 and 15 years old who had a stem cell transplant for chronic granulomatous disease, so the T cells may come from the graft donor. CDR3s leave out the opening cysteine and the closing phenylalanine or tryptophan.

TRBV7-2	TRBJ2-1	ASSLRGVLSSYNEQF
TRBV12-3/TRBV12-4	TRBJ1-2	ASSFWGDFTSNYGYT
TRBV5-5	TRBJ2-7	ASSLVGRRGSPGFTQY
TRBV12-3/TRBV12-4	TRBJ2-7	ASSQDGTVKYEQY
TRBV5-8	TRBJ2-2	ASSYTRTGINTGELF
TRBV5-1	TRBJ2-7	ASSSKTSGNEQY
TRBV28	TRBJ1-5	AGQGRSYSNQPQH
TRBV27	TRBJ1-1	ASSSWTGETF
TRBV12-3/TRBV12-4	TRBJ2-5	ASSPFRTGLGKETQY
TRBV18	TRBJ1-4	ASSPGLSDEKLF
TRBV12-3/TRBV12-4	TRBJ1-5	ASSSWGGSQPQH
TRBV5-1	TRBJ2-7	ASSGGEGYEQY
TRBV5-6	TRBJ1-3	ASRARGTRSGNTIY
TRBV7-9	TRBJ2-3	ASSSDHTDTQY
TRBV5-1	TRBJ2-3	ASSLAVAGGPADTQY
TRBV20-1	TRBJ2-7	SASRDGSYEQY
TRBV5-1	TRBJ2-5	ASSPRGLVETQY
TRBV12-3/TRBV12-4	TRBJ1-5	ASSLVPGPAPNQPQH
TRBV12-3/TRBV12-4	TRBJ2-5	ASTTTVGETQY
TRBV2	TRBJ2-5	ASSARDRGLETQY
TRBV5-1	TRBJ2-5	ASSSTSGEETQY
TRBV20-1	TRBJ2-7	SASASGRMHISYEQY
TRBV20-1	TRBJ2-5	SGIPWDQY
TRBV15	TRBJ1-6	ATSRDRGSPLH
TRBV15	TRBJ2-1	ATSGDPPSSYNEQF
TRBV5-1	TRBJ2-2	ASSLGVQGSNTGELF
TRBV29-1	TRBJ1-2	SVDRGTEYRYGYT
TRBV15	TRBJ2-5	ATSRAVIQETQY
TRBV28	TRBJ2-1	ASRRTAGNEQF
TRBV28	TRBJ1-6	ASSLTARGFLSSPLH
TRBV6-1	TRBJ1-1	ASSELRWRDDMNTEAF
TRBV7-2	TRBJ1-1	ASSSNRVMNTEAF
TRBV4-2	TRBJ1-3	ASSQAGTGGKTGNTIY
TRBV24-1	TRBJ2-1	ATSDPPSEVYNEQF
TRBV7-3	TRBJ2-2	ASSRQGATGELF
TRBV4-1	TRBJ2-1	ASSPRRAGEFSEQF
TRBV7-8	TRBJ2-7	ASSSPPGAIYEQY